This T cell receptor (beta chain) was sequenced in a study of early T cells in non-severe SARS-CoV-2 infection. As for the study in general: Sequencing input comprised bulk RNA from unsorted whole blood; chain pairing was not available.

Findings and limits, study-wide: Matching against VDJdb likely underestimated virus-specific expansions, favoring anti-spike CD8.

With respect to this clonotype: What it binds is unknown.

The CDR3 length is 15 residues. V lost 5 bases and J lost 4; bases outside the gene matches: 1. Germline CDR1 and CDR2: MNHNY and SVGAGI (reference sequence). Each single cDNA molecule received a unique molecular identifier. TCRdb recomputed calls from the 5' RACE reads with MiXCR, one row per CDR3 protein. The sample yields some 40,000 distinct CDR3 sequences, 7.5% to 9% seen once. The sequenced sample was whole blood, obtained at baseline. This clonotype was obtained from an adult who was a healthcare worker with PCR-confirmed SARS-CoV-2 infection or an uninfected control (not recorded which). V and J are TRBV6-6 and TRBJ2-3; TRBD2 aligns across 15 bases. The CDR3 sequence: CASSGLAGGPDTQYF. The CDR3 DNA reads TGTGCCAGCAGTGGACTAGCGGGGGGGCCAGATACGCAGTATTTT.